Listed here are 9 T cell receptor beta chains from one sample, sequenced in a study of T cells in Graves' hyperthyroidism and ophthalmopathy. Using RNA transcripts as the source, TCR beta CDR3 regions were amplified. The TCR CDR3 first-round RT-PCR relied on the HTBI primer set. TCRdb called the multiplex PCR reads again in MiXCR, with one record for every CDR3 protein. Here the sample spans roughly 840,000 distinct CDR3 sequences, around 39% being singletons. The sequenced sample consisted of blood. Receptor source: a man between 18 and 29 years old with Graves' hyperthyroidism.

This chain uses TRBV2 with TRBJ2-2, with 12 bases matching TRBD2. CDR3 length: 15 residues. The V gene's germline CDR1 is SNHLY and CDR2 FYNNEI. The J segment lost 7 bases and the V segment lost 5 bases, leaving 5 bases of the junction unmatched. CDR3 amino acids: CASSTSGGSSGELFF. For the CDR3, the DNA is TGTGCCAGCAGTACTAGCGGGGGGAGTAGCGGGGAGCTGTTTTTT. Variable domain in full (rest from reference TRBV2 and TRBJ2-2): EPEVTQTPSHQVTQMGQEVILRCVPISNHLYFYWYRQILGQKVEFLVSFYNNEISEKSEIFDDQFSVERPDGSNFTLKIRSTKLEDSAMYFCASSTSGGSSGELFFGEGSRLTVL.

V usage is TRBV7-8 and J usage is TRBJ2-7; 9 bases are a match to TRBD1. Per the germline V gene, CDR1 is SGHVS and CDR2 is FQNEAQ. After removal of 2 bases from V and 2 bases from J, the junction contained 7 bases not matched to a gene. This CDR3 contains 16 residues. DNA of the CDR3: TGTGCCAGCAGCTTACCGGGACAGGGTGATCCCTACGAGCAGTACTTC. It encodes CASSLPGQGDPYEQYF.

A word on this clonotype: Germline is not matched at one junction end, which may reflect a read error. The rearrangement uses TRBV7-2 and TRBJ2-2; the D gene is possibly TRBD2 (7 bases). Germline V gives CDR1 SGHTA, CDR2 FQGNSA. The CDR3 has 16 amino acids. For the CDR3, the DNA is TGCGCCAGCAGCCAAGAGGGGGAGGGGAACACCGGGGAGCTGTTTTTT. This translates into CASSQEGEGNTGELFF.

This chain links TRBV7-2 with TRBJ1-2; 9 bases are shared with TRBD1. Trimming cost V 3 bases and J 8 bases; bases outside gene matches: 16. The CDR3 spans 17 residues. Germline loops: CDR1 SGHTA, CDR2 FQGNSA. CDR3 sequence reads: CASSFKSRGDRASGYTF. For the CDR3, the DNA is TGTGCCAGCAGCTTTAAGTCCCGAGGGGACAGGGCGTCGGGCTACACCTTC.

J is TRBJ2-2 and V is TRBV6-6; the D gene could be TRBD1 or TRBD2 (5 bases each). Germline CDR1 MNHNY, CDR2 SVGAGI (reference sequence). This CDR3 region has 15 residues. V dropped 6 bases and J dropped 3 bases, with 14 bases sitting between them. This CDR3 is CASSQAQGDTGELFF. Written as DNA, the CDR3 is TGTGCCAGCAGCCAAGCCCAGGGAGACACCGGGGAGCTGTTTTTT.

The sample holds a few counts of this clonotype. The CDR3 DNA reads TGTGCCACCAGTTACCCCCCTGGGGATACGCAGTATTTT. Protein: CATSYPPGDTQYF. The chain carries TRBV24-1 and TRBJ2-3; D unresolved. Germline values: CDR1 KGHDR, CDR2 SFDVKD. V lost 6 bases, J lost 6 bases, and 12 bases lay in between. This CDR3 contains 13 residues.

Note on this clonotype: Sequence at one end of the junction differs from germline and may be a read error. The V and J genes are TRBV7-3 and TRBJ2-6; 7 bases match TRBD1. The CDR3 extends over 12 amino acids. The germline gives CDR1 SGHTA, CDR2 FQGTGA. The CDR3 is CASSSDRVTEAF. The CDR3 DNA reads TGTGCCAGCAGCTCCGACAGGGTCACTGAAGCTTTC.

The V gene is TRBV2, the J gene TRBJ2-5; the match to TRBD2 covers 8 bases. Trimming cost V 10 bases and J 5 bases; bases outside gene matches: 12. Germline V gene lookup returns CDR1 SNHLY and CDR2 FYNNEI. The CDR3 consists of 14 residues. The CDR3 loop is CATPSAGGLETQYF. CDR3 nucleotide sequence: TGTGCCACCCCCTCCGCGGGGGGCTTGGAGACCCAGTACTTC. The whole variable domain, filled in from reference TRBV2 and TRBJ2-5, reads EPEVTQTPSHQVTQMGQEVILRCVPISNHLYFYWYRQILGQKVEFLVSFYNNEISEKSEIFDDQFSVERPDGSNFTLKIRSTKLEDSAMYFCATPSAGGLETQYFGPGTRLLVL.

CDR3 sequence: CATSPRRDYGYTF. Here the CDR3 DNA reads TGTGCCACCAGCCCACGCCGGGACTATGGCTACACCTTC. The V and J genes are TRBV15 and TRBJ1-2; no definite D call. This CDR3 has 13 amino acids. V lost 5 bases to trimming and J lost 3 bases, with 10 bases between them. Per germline, CDR1 LNHNV and CDR2 YYDKDF (reference sequence).